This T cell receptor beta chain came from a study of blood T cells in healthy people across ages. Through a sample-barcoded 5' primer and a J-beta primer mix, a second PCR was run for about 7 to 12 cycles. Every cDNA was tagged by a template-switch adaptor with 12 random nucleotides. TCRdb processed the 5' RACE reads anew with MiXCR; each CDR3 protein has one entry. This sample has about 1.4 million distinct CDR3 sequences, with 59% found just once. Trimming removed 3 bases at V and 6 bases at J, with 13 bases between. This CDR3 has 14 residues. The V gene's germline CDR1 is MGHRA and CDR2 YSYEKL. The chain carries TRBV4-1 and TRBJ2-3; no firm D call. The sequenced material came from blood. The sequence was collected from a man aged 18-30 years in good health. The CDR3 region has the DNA TGCGCCAGCAGCCATACTCCCCTAGAGGATACGCAGTATTTT. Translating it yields CASSHTPLEDTQYF.